A single sample is the source of the 10 T cell receptor beta chains below, sequenced in a study of lymphopenia after photon versus proton radiotherapy. Repertoires were generated with immunoSEQ multiplex PCR, while TCRdb's copy carries only in-frame clones and drops some. The table has 65,000 to 90,000 clones, 85% to 95% seen once. The sample consisted of peripheral blood, taken from a patient treated with photon-based radiotherapy. These TCRs come from a middle-aged woman with cholangiocarcinoma.

The chain employs TRBV9 and TRBJ1-4; D is ambiguous. From germline, CDR1 is SGDLS and CDR2 YYNGEE. The CDR3 runs 12 residues. Trimming pared 0 bases from V and 12 bases from J, leaving 9 bases between. CDR3 nucleotide sequence: TGTGCCAGCAGCGTAGCTAAGGGAGAACTGTTTTTT. This codes for CASSVAKGELFF.

This chain connects TRBV11-2 to TRBJ2-1; D perhaps matches TRBD2 (6 bases). This CDR3 comprises 15 residues. Trimming removed 2 bases from V and 9 bases from J, with 17 bases in between. Germline loops: CDR1 SGHAT, CDR2 FQNNGV. The CDR3 DNA sequence: TGTGCCAGCAGCTTATTAGGCGAGTATAGCGGTGAGCAGTTCTTC. This gives the protein CASSLLGEYSGEQFF.

The table lists this clone with a count of one. The V call is TRBV7-9, the J call TRBJ2-3; tentative D call: TRBD2 (5 bases). In germline, CDR1 is SEHNR, CDR2 FQNEAQ (reference sequence). The V gene lost 3 bases and the J gene lost 5 bases, with 18 bases spanning the gap. The CDR3 has 16 amino acids. The CDR3 nucleotides are TGTGCCAGCAGCTTCGGGGTCCAGTTTTCACGAGATACGCAGTATTTT. Its protein product is CASSFGVQFSRDTQYF. The whole variable domain, remainder taken from reference TRBV7-9 and TRBJ2-3, is DTGVSQNPRHKITKRGQNVTFRCDPISEHNRLYWYRQTLGQGPEFLTYFQNEAQLEKSRLLSDRFSAERPKGSFSTLEIQRTEQGDSAMYLCASSFGVQFSRDTQYFGPGTRLTVL.

The chain uses TRBV30 and TRBJ2-7; D gene uncertain. Germline V gene data show CDR1 as GTSNPN and CDR2 as SVGIG (reference sequence). The V end was cut by 0 bases, the J end by 2 bases, with 8 bases between. This CDR3 is built from 13 residues. CDR3 sequence (DNA): TGTGCCTGGAGTGTTGGGGAACCCTACGAGCAGTACTTC. Its translation: CAWSVGEPYEQYF.

The chain joins TRBV11-3 to TRBJ2-5, with 8 bases identical to TRBD2. Near its end, the DNA agrees better with TRBJ2-7, so the J call may be wrong. The length of the CDR3 is 15 residues. Germline values: CDR1 SGHNT, CDR2 YENEEA. CDR3 sequence reads: CASSLYSGKEYEQYF. The CDR3 DNA reads TGTGCCAGCAGCCTATATAGCGGGAAGGAGTACGAGCAGTACTTC.

This sequence joins TRBV5-1 and TRBJ2-5; TRBD2 agrees at 7 bases. After removal of 4 bases from V and 5 bases from J, the junction contained 8 bases not matched to a gene. Germline CDR1 and CDR2: SGHRS and YFSETQ. The CDR3 consists of 14 residues. As DNA, the CDR3 is TGCGCCAGCAGCAGGGAGCGGGGACGGGAGACCCAGTACTTC. This encodes CASSRERGRETQYF.

This clone was detected only once. The rearrangement uses TRBV14 and TRBJ1-1, with D unresolved. CDR1 SGHDN and CDR2 FVKESK come from the germline V gene. Trimming cost V 3 bases and J 7 bases, with 9 bases left between them. The CDR3 is made up of 12 amino acids. The CDR3: CASSHEDVEAFF. The CDR3 region has the DNA TGTGCCAGCAGCCATGAGGACGTTGAAGCTTTCTTT.

This clone was counted a few times. The chain recombines TRBV27 with TRBJ1-5, with no clear D. V was cut by 7 bases and J by 7 bases, with 5 bases left in between. The CDR3 has 10 amino acids. Germline CDR1 MNHEY, CDR2 SMNVEV (reference sequence). DNA for the CDR3: TGTGCCAGCAATGGGCAGCCCCAGCATTTT. Encoded protein: CASNGQPQHF.

The CDR3 bases are TGTGCCAGCAGCCAAGAGGGCAGGAAAGCTTTCTTT. Protein sequence: CASSQEGRKAFF. The chain employs TRBV4-2 and TRBJ1-1; D is unresolved. Germline V lookup: CDR1 LGHNA, CDR2 YNFKEQ. This CDR3 is 12 amino acids long. V was trimmed by 0 bases and J by 9 bases, leaving 8 bases between them.

J is TRBJ1-5 and V is TRBV19; D remains unclear. Germline assignment: CDR1 LNHDA and CDR2 SQIVND (reference sequence). With 3 bases removed from V and 2 bases from J, the gap between germline ends came to 14 bases. The CDR3 extends over 16 amino acids. The CDR3: CASSILGIRGNQPQHF. For the CDR3, the DNA is TGTGCCAGTAGTATTCTTGGAATCCGGGGCAATCAGCCCCAGCATTTT.